This T cell receptor beta chain was sequenced in a study of T cells after posttransplantation cyclophosphamide. In its sample, this clone was seen many times. The ends lost 1 base at V and 3 bases at J; junction bases unmatched: 9. This CDR3 spans 16 amino acids. Looked up from germline, CDR1 is SGHRS and CDR2 is YFSETQ. TCRdb's copy holds only in-frame clones and misses some; the assay was immunoSEQ multiplex PCR. The sample offers 35,000 to 55,000 clones and no singletons, the top ten holding about 2.5%. Sample: PBMCs. This chain joins TRBV5-1 and TRBJ1-2, with TRBD1 matching over 7 bases. The clonotype originates from a man aged 35-49 years in good health, CMV-negative, and a related stem cell transplant donor. CDR3 DNA: TGCGCCAGCAGCTTGCGCCCCGGGGACAGTGACTATGGCTACACCTTC. It yields the protein CASSLRPGDSDYGYTF.